This section outlines one TCR beta chain sequence together with its context. Its antigen is as yet unknown. Trimming took 1 base from V and 4 from J, leaving 15 bases between them. CDR3 length equals 16 residues. CDR1 and CDR2 from the germline V gene are LNHDA and SQIVND (reference sequence). This sample stems from a study of OX40 agonist ivuxolimab in advanced cancers. Only in-frame clones appear in the TCRdb table, and some are missing; sequencing was by immunoSEQ multiplex PCR. This table holds about 67,000 clones, 80% to 90% found once. Study observations and caveats: Individuals who were partial responders at 0.1-3.0 mg/kg had clonal expansion that ranked among the lowest.

Specimen: CD4+ or CD8+ T cells sorted from blood, collected in a trial of the OX40 agonist ivuxolimab. The chain has TRBV19 and TRBJ2-3; TRBD1 or TRBD2 may be the D gene (7 bases each). This TCR was recovered from an adult with an advanced solid tumor such as melanoma, head and neck, liver or kidney cancer. CDR3 amino acids: CASSIGGAGGADTQYF. The DNA of the CDR3 is TGTGCCAGTAGTATAGGCGGAGCAGGGGGGGCAGATACGCAGTATTTT.